Each of the 18 T cell receptor beta chains below was sequenced from the same sample in a study of shared clonotypes between healthy human individuals. Profiled with immunoSEQ multiplex PCR; TCRdb holds only in-frame clones, not every one. The sample lists about 750,000 clones, 92% seen once, with 20% to 30% in the top ten. Positive CCR7 selection of CD45RO-negative cells yielded the naive CD8 cells, and terminally differentiated effector memory CD45RA+ cells were excluded. Sequencing was carried out using naive CD8+ T cells sorted from blood. The receptors derive from a man aged 25-40 years in good health.

The V call is TRBV7-9, the J call TRBJ1-1; D call uncertain. The CDR3 has 13 amino acids. The V gene lost 5 bases and the J gene lost 2 bases, with 9 bases spanning the gap. Germline values: CDR1 SEHNR, CDR2 FQNEAQ (reference sequence). The CDR3 loop is CASSPGPNTEAFF. In nucleotides, the CDR3 is TGTGCCAGCAGCCCGGGCCCCAACACTGAAGCTTTCTTT.

The chain combines TRBV7-9 with TRBJ2-7; 15 nucleotides match TRBD2. This CDR3 is built from 17 residues. CDR1 and CDR2 from the germline V gene are SEHNR and FQNEAQ (reference sequence). Unmatched junction bases numbered 7, after V lost 5 bases and J lost 2 bases. The CDR3 protein is CASSPRTSGRAAYEQYF. For the CDR3, the DNA is TGTGCCAGCAGCCCCCGGACTAGCGGGAGGGCCGCCTACGAGCAGTACTTC.

Notes on this clone: The same CDR3 arises from other DNA sequences in this sample as well. The gene calls are TRBV27 and TRBJ2-1; D remains unclear. CDR1 and CDR2 (germline): MNHEY, SMNVEV (reference sequence). The ends were cut back, 2 bases at V and 0 bases at J, with 2 bases in the middle. The CDR3 is 13 amino acids. The CDR3: CASSLGSYNEQFF. In DNA, the CDR3 is TGTGCCAGCAGTTTAGGCTCCTACAATGAGCAGTTCTTC.

J is TRBJ2-7 and V is TRBV27, with D possibly TRBD1 on 5 matching bases. The CDR3 has 14 amino acids. Trimming shortened V by 4 bases and J by 0 bases, and 10 bases separated the two germline ends. Germline CDR1 reads MNHEY; CDR2 reads SMNVEV (reference sequence). CDR3 nucleotide sequence: TGTGCCAGCAGTTCCTACAGGAACTCCTACGAGCAGTACTTC. It yields the protein CASSSYRNSYEQYF.

V gene TRBV27 combines with J gene TRBJ1-1, with D uncertain. With 2 bases removed from V and 4 bases from J, the gap between germline ends came to 11 bases. In germline, CDR1 is MNHEY, CDR2 SMNVEV (reference sequence). The CDR3 spans 14 residues. The CDR3 here is CASSLVGFSTEAFF. In nucleotides, the CDR3 is TGTGCCAGCAGTTTAGTCGGGTTTAGCACTGAAGCTTTCTTT.

The gene calls are TRBV28 and TRBJ2-3; D gene ambiguous. The length of the CDR3 is 14 residues. Germline loops: CDR1 MDHEN, CDR2 SYDVKM. Trimming took off 1 base at V and 9 bases at J, with 14 bases between the two ends. CDR3 bases: TGTGCCAGCAGTTTATCCCGCCTCTATGCAACGCAGTATTTT. Protein: CASSLSRLYATQYF.

CDR3 coding DNA: TGTGCCAGCAGCCTAATGAATAGCGGGAGGAATGAGCAGTTCTTC. This gives the protein CASSLMNSGRNEQFF. V is TRBV7-2 and J is TRBJ2-1; the match to TRBD2 covers 10 bases. V gave up 5 bases and J gave up 7 bases; unmatched junction bases: 8. Germline lookup yields CDR1 SGHTA and CDR2 FQGNSA. The CDR3 runs 15 residues.

The chain employs TRBV7-2 and TRBJ2-1; D is possibly TRBD2 (6 bases). Trimming left V 6 bases short and J 6 bases short, with 15 bases between. Germline V gene lookup returns CDR1 SGHTA and CDR2 FQGNSA. This CDR3 comprises 14 residues. In DNA, the CDR3 is TGTGCCAGCAGTACCGGGACTTCCATCAATGAGCAGTTCTTC. Translated, it gives CASSTGTSINEQFF.

The V and J genes are TRBV7-9 and TRBJ2-1; 13 positions agree with TRBD2. Trimming took 5 bases from V and 4 from J; bases not matched to a gene: 8. This CDR3 is built from 17 residues. CDR1 SEHNR and CDR2 FQNEAQ come from the germline V gene (reference sequence). CDR3 DNA: TGTGCCAGCAGCCAGAGGACTAGCGGGAGTGTGTACAATGAGCAGTTCTTC. This translates into CASSQRTSGSVYNEQFF.

The gene calls are TRBV18 and TRBJ2-7, with 7 bases fitting TRBD1. Germline CDR1 reads KGHSH; CDR2 reads LQKENI. Trimming cost V 5 bases and J 3 bases; bases outside gene matches: 4. There are 13 residues in the CDR3. The CDR3 DNA sequence: TGTGCCAGCTCAGAAACAGGGGACTACGAGCAGTACTTC. Translation: CASSETGDYEQYF. Supplemented by reference TRBV18 and TRBJ2-7, the full variable domain reads NAGVMQNPRHLVRRRGQEARLRCSPMKGHSHVYWYRQLPEEGLKFMVYLQKENIIDESGMPKERFSAEFPKEGPSILRIQQVVRGDSAAYFCASSETGDYEQYFGPGTRLTVT.

The chain uses TRBV2 and TRBJ2-7; TRBD1 matches 10 bases. Trimming took 5 bases from V and 2 from J; bases not matched to a gene: 3. The CDR3 runs to 14 residues. Germline values: CDR1 SNHLY, CDR2 FYNNEI. CDR3 sequence (DNA): TGTGCCAGCAGTTGGGACAGGGGTCCCTACGAGCAGTACTTC. Protein sequence: CASSWDRGPYEQYF.

This CDR3 is CASSSDRPTPLSYTF. CDR3 DNA sequence: TGTGCCAGCAGTTCGGACAGGCCGACCCCCCTTAGCTACACCTTC. This chain connects TRBV28 to TRBJ1-2; 7 bases are a match to TRBD1. The CDR3 has 15 residues. The ends lost 4 bases at V and 9 bases at J; junction bases unmatched: 14. The germline gives CDR1 MDHEN, CDR2 SYDVKM.

The chain joins TRBV4-1 to TRBJ2-1; the D gene is possibly TRBD1 (7 bases). V was trimmed by 0 bases and J by 4 bases, leaving 19 bases between them. The germline CDR1 and CDR2 sequences are MGHRA and YSYEKL. This CDR3 is 18 amino acids long. Here the CDR3 reads CASSQEGGRDRAYNEQFF. CDR3 in DNA: TGCGCCAGCAGCCAAGAGGGGGGACGGGACAGAGCTTACAATGAGCAGTTCTTC.

The sample holds one count of this clone. The rearrangement joins TRBV18 to TRBJ2-7; D possibly corresponds to TRBD1 (6 bases). From germline, CDR1 is KGHSH and CDR2 LQKENI. There are 15 residues in the CDR3. The ends were cut back, 3 bases at V and 2 bases at J, with 14 bases in the middle. In nucleotides, the CDR3 is TGTGCCAGCTCACCTTCCGGGACACCAACCTACGAGCAGTACTTC. Its protein is CASSPSGTPTYEQYF.

The chain couples TRBV2 to TRBJ2-7; the D is unclear. Germline lookup yields CDR1 SNHLY and CDR2 FYNNEI. Deletions cut 4 bases from V and 2 bases from J, with 6 bases between. The CDR3 spans 12 residues. DNA of the CDR3: TGTGCCAGCAGTGGGCAGACCTACGAGCAGTACTTC. It yields the protein CASSGQTYEQYF.

The chain links TRBV7-9 to TRBJ2-7; either TRBD1 or TRBD2 may fit D (5 bases each). The CDR3 is 13 amino acids. Trimming shortened V by 4 bases and J by 6 bases, and 13 bases separated the two germline ends. Germline assignment: CDR1 SEHNR and CDR2 FQNEAQ (reference sequence). Here the CDR3 DNA reads TGTGCCAGCAGCTCCCCTGGGGGTACCGAGCAGTACTTC. Residues: CASSSPGGTEQYF. Supplemented by reference TRBV7-9 and TRBJ2-7, the full variable domain reads DTGVSQNPRHKITKRGQNVTFRCDPISEHNRLYWYRQTLGQGPEFLTYFQNEAQLEKSRLLSDRFSAERPKGSFSTLEIQRTEQGDSAMYLCASSSPGGTEQYFGPGTRLTVT.

The rearrangement uses TRBV7-2 and TRBJ2-7, with D possibly being TRBD1 (5 bases). The germline gives CDR1 SGHTA, CDR2 FQGNSA. This CDR3 comprises 14 residues. Trimming cost V 3 bases and J 0 bases, with 9 bases left between them. The CDR3 nucleotides are TGTGCCAGCAGCTTTGACAGAGTCTCCTACGAGCAGTACTTC. This encodes CASSFDRVSYEQYF.

With regard to this clone: A much larger clone lies a single base off, so this may be a read error. The V gene is TRBV7-9, the J gene TRBJ2-7; 7 bases are a match to TRBD1. Germline V gene sequence: CDR1 SEHNR, CDR2 FQNEAQ (reference sequence). After removal of 0 bases from V and 0 bases from J, the junction contained 2 bases not matched to a gene. The CDR3 runs to 15 residues. This CDR3 reads CASSLAGDSSYEQYF. CDR3 nucleotide sequence: TGTGCCAGCAGCTTAGCTGGGGACAGCTCCTACGAGCAGTACTTC.